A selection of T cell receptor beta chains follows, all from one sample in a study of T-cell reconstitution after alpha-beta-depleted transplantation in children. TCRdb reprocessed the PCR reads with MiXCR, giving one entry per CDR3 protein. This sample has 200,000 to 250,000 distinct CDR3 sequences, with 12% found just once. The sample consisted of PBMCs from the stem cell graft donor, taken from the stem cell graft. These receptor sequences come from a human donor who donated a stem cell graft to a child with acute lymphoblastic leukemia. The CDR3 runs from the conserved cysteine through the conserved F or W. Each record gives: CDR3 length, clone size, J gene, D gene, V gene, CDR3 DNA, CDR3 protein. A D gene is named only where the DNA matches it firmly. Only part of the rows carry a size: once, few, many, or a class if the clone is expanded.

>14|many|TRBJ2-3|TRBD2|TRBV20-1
TGCAGTGCTAGAAGGGCGGGGGGCACAGATACGCAGTATTTT
CSARRAGGTDTQYF
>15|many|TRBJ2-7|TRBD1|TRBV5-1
TGCGCCAGCAGCTTGAGAACGGGACAGGGGAACGAGCAGTACTTC
CASSLRTGQGNEQYF
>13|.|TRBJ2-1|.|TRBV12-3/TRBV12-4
TGTGCCAGCAGTTTTGGCCGGAGCCGAGAGCAGTTCTTC
CASSFGRSREQFF
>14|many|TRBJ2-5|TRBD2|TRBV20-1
TGCAGTGCCGCCATGAAGCGGGAGAAAGGGACCCAGTACTTC
CSAAMKREKGTQYF
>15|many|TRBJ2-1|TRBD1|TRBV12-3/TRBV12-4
TGTGCCAGCAGTCTCTCCGGGACAGGGAAAAATGAGCAGTTCTTC
CASSLSGTGKNEQFF
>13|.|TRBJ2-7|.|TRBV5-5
TGTGCCAGCCGGAGAGAGGGGAGCTACGAGCAGTACTTC
CASRREGSYEQYF
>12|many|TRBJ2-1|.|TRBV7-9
TGTGCCAGCAGGACGGACTCCAATGAGCAGTTCTTC
CASRTDSNEQFF
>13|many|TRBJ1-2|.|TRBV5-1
TGCGCCAGCAGCTTGCCCGGGGAGTGGGGCTACACCTTC
CASSLPGEWGYTF
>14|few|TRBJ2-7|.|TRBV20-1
TGCAGTGCTAGAGATCGGCGGGAATTTTACGAGCAGTACTTC
CSARDRREFYEQYF
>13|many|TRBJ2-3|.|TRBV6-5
TGTGCCAGCAGTTACTCGAGGCGTAGCACGCAGTATTTT
CASSYSRRSTQYF
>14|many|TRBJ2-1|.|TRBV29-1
TGCAGCGTTGAAACCGGGAGACGGGTCAATGAGCAGTTCTTC
CSVETGRRVNEQFF
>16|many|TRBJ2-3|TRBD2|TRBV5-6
TGTGCCAGCAGCGGACTAGCGGGGGCTAGCACAGATACGCAGTATTTT
CASSGLAGASTDTQYF
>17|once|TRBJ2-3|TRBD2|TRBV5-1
TGCGCCAGCAGCTTTGCCCTATATAGCGGGGGCACAGATACGCAGTATTTT
CASSFALYSGGTDTQYF
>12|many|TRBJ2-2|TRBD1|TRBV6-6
TGTGCCACCAAGGGGGCGGCCGGGGAGCTGTTTTTT
CATKGAAGELFF
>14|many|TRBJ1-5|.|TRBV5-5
TGTGCCAGCAGCTTGGGACAGGTGAATCAGCCCCAGCATTTT
CASSLGQVNQPQHF
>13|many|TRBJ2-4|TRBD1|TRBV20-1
TGCAGTGCTACTGGACAGGGGTGGTACATTCAGTACTTC
CSATGQGWYIQYF
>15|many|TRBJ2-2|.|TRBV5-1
TGCGCCAGCAGCTTGGCGGGGCCGAACACCGGGGAGCTGTTTTTT
CASSLAGPNTGELFF
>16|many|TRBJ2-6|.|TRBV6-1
TGTGCCAGCAGTAAAAACAGGGCTTCTGGGGCCAACGTCCTGACTTTC
CASSKNRASGANVLTF
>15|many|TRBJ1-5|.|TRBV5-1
TGCGCCAGCAGCGAGGATACAGGGAGCAATCAGCCCCAGCATTTT
CASSEDTGSNQPQHF
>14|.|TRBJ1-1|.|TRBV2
TGTGCCAGCAGTGGGGTCGACAGGAACACTGAAGCTTTCTTT
CASSGVDRNTEAFF
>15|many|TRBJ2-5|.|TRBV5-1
TGCGCCAGCAGCTTGAGTTCGGCCCACCAAGAGACCCAGTACTTC
CASSLSSAHQETQYF
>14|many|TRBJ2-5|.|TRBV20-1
TGCAGTGCCCCCCGTACGGGGATCCAAGAGACCCAGTACTTC
CSAPRTGIQETQYF
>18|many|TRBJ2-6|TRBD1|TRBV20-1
TGCAGTGCTAGCCAGGGACAGGGGGCCCCCTCTGGGGCCAACGTCCTGACTTTC
CSASQGQGAPSGANVLTF
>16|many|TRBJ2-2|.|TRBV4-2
TGTGCCAGCAGCCAAGATCTGGCCGCGAACACCGGGGAGCTGTTTTTT
CASSQDLAANTGELFF
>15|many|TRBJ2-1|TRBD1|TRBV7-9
TGTGCCAGCAGCTTAGTTTGGGACAGCCACAATGAGCAGTTCTTC
CASSLVWDSHNEQFF
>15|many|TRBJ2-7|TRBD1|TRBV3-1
TGTGCCAGCAGCCAAGCGGGACAGGGCTCCTACGAGCAGTACTTC
CASSQAGQGSYEQYF
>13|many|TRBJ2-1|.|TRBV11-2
TGTGCCAGCAGCGGGGGGCCGGGGGATGAGCAGTTCTTC
CASSGGPGDEQFF
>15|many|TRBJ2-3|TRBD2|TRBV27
TGTGCCAGCAGTTCCCAGCGGGGAGCCAAGAATACGCAGTATTTT
CASSSQRGAKNTQYF
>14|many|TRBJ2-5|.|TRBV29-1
TGCAGCGTTGTCGGCCCTATCTTCCAAGAGACCCAGTACTTC
CSVVGPIFQETQYF
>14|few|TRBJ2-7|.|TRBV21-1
TGTGCCAGCAGCAAAGAGGGACACATCTACGAGCAGTACTTC
CASSKEGHIYEQYF
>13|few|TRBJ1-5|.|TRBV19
TGTGCCAGTAGAGGGGAGGGCCGGCAGCCCCAGCATTTT
CASRGEGRQPQHF
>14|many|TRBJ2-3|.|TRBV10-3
TGTGCCAGTAAGTTGCAGGGCGTCACAGATACGCAGTATTTT
CASKLQGVTDTQYF
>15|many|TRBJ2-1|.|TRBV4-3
TGCGCCAGCAGCCAAGATTTCGGGGTGGACAATGAGCAGTTCTTC
CASSQDFGVDNEQFF
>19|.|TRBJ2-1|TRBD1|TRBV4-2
TGTGCCAGCAGCCGAGTTTCGTCTATGGCAGGGGGCGCCTACAATGAGCAGTTCTTC
CASSRVSSMAGGAYNEQFF
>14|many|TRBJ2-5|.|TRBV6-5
TGTGCCAGCAGCGGCCGACTGAGCCAAGAGACCCAGTACTTC
CASSGRLSQETQYF
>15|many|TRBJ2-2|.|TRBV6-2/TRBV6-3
TGTGCCAGCGACTCTATCAGGGTAGCCACCGGGGAGCTGTTTTTT
CASDSIRVATGELFF
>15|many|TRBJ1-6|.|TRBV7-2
TGTGCCAGCAGCTTAAAGGGCTCCTATAATTCACCCCTCCACTTT
CASSLKGSYNSPLHF
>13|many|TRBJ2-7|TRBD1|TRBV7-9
TGTGCCAGCAGCGGAGACAGGGGCGACGAGCAGTACTTC
CASSGDRGDEQYF
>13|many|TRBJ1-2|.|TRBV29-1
TGCAGCGTTGAATTGGCAGGACCCTATGGCTACACCTTC
CSVELAGPYGYTF
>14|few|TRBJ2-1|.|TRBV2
TGTGCCAGCAGCGCCAGCAGAGCAGGCAATGAGCAGTTCTTC
CASSASRAGNEQFF
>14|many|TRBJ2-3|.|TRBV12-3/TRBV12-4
TGTGCCAGCAGTTTCGCGGGGCGTTCAGATACGCAGTATTTT
CASSFAGRSDTQYF
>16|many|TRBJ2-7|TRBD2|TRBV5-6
TGTGCCAGCAGCTTCCTAAGCGGGAGAGTCGCCTACGAGCAGTACTTC
CASSFLSGRVAYEQYF
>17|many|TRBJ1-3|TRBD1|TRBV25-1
TGTGCCAGCAGTGAAATCGGGACAGGGGGCAGGAGAAACACCATATATTTT
CASSEIGTGGRRNTIYF
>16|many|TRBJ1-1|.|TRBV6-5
TGTGCCAGCAGTTACACCCGGACCTTCATGAACACTGAAGCTTTCTTT
CASSYTRTFMNTEAFF
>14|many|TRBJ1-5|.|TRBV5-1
TGCGCCAGCAGCTTGGGGCAGGCCGATCAGCCCCAGCATTTT
CASSLGQADQPQHF
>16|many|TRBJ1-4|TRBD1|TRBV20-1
TGCAGTGCAATGGGACAGGGCCTTGCAACTAATGAAAAACTGTTTTTT
CSAMGQGLATNEKLFF
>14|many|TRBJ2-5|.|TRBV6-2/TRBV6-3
TGTGCCAGCAGTAGGTGGGGGAGCCAAGAGACCCAGTACTTC
CASSRWGSQETQYF
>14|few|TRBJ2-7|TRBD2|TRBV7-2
TGTGCCAGCGGACCTTCTAGCGGGCCTTACGAGCAGTACTTC
CASGPSSGPYEQYF
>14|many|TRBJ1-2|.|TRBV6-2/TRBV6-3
TGTGCCAGCAGTGGGACGGCAGCTAACTATGGCTACACCTTC
CASSGTAANYGYTF
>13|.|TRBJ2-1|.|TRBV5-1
TGCGCCAGCAGACCCGACTCCTTCGGGGAGCAGTTCTTC
CASRPDSFGEQFF
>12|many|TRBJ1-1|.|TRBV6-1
TGTGCCAGCAGTTTCCGACTCGATGAAGCTTTCTTT
CASSFRLDEAFF
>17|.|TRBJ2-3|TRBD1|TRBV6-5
TGTGCCAGCAGTTACGGGCGCGGGACAGGGCTCACAGATACGCAGTATTTT
CASSYGRGTGLTDTQYF
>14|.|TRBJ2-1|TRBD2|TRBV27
TGTGCCAGCAGCAATAGCGGGGGGGGGAATGAGCAGTTCTTC
CASSNSGGGNEQFF
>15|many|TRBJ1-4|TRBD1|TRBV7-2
TGTGCCAGCAGCCTCAGGGGGCGCACTAATGAAAAACTGTTTTTT
CASSLRGRTNEKLFF
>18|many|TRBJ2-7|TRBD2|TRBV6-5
TGTGCCAGCAGTTATCCAAGGAGGGGTAGCGGGGATTCTCTCGAGCAGTACTTC
CASSYPRRGSGDSLEQYF